This T cell receptor (beta chain) was identified in a study of control samples from healthy donors and cancer patients. The CDR3 sequence is 17 residues long. The ends were cut back, 0 bases at V and 0 bases at J, with 12 bases in the middle. Germline V gives CDR1 MGHRA, CDR2 YSYEKL. Profiled with immunoSEQ multiplex PCR; TCRdb holds only in-frame clones, not every one. The data contain around 160,000 clones, 80% to 95% of them singletons. Sequenced input: blood. This receptor was identified in a man between 18 and 35 years old in good health. The V call is TRBV4-1, the J call TRBJ1-5; D gene ambiguous. CDR3 sequence (DNA): TGCGCCAGCAGCCAAGATGGTGCCAGTAATAGCAATCAGCCCCAGCATTTT. Protein product: CASSQDGASNSNQPQHF.